This TCR beta chain comes out of a study of blood T cell repertoires in COVID-19. Some clones are missing from TCRdb's copy, which holds only in-frame ones; the method was immunoSEQ multiplex PCR. The repertoire holds about 250,000 clones, with approximately 90% as singletons. There are 14 residues in the CDR3. Trimming left V 6 bases short and J 7 bases short, with 13 bases between. Germline lookup yields CDR1 MNHEY and CDR2 SMNVEV (reference sequence). The sequenced sample was PBMCs or T cells enriched from blood (not recorded which). The V call is TRBV27, the J call TRBJ1-6; D is possibly TRBD1 (6 bases). This clonotype was sampled from a woman in her late teens or twenties who had recovered from COVID-19. CDR3 DNA: TGTGCCAGCAGACCCCGGGGGGGCAATTCACCCCTCCACTTT. Its translation: CASRPRGGNSPLHF.